These T cell receptor beta chains were read from a single sample in a study of T cell changes during pregnancy in multiple sclerosis. Repertoires were generated with immunoSEQ multiplex PCR, while TCRdb's copy carries only in-frame clones and drops some. The sample holds about 59,000 clones; just under 95% are singletons and the top ten take roughly 0.35%. The sample consisted of CD4+ T cells from peripheral blood mononuclear cells, taken before pregnancy. Receptors were obtained from a female donor with multiple sclerosis, enrolled in a pregnancy study. Each CDR3 is given with its conserved first and last residue. The D gene is left open where the match is weak. Clone size is stated in some rows and not others, as once, few, many or a class when expanded.

TRBD2 | TRBJ2-5 | NA | 15 | TRBV6-4 | CASSGVAGGVETQYF | TGTGCCAGCAGTGGGGTAGCGGGAGGCGTGGAGACCCAGTACTTC
NA | TRBJ1-1 | NA | 13 | TRBV18 | CASSSKANTEAFF | TGTGCCAGCTCATCGAAAGCGAACACTGAAGCTTTCTTT
TRBD1 | TRBJ1-4 | NA | 15 | TRBV19 | CASSRRQGGNEKLFF | TGTGCCAGTAGTAGGCGACAGGGGGGGAATGAAAAACTGTTTTTT
NA | TRBJ2-3 | once | 11 | TRBV20-1 | CSARTVDTQYF | TGCAGTGCTAGAACTGTCGATACGCAGTATTTT
NA | TRBJ1-1 | NA | 14 | TRBV9 | CASSTGIRNTEAFF | TGTGCCAGCAGTACAGGGATCAGGAACACTGAAGCTTTCTTT
TRBD1 | TRBJ1-5 | NA | 13 | TRBV6-5 | CASTRTGNQPQHF | TGTGCCAGCACTCGGACAGGGAATCAGCCCCAGCATTTT
TRBD2 | TRBJ2-5 | NA | 20 | TRBV5-1 | CASSLGPSGRAVPYQETQYF | TGCGCCAGCAGCTTGGGTCCTAGCGGGAGGGCGGTTCCGTACCAAGAGACCCAGTACTTC
TRBD1 | TRBJ2-1 | NA | 15 | TRBV7-8 | CASSLVGQGDNEQFF | TGTGCCAGCAGCTTAGTTGGACAGGGGGACAATGAGCAGTTCTTC
TRBD2 | TRBJ2-7 | NA | 15 | TRBV28 | CASCHLGEGPYEQYF | TGTGCCAGCTGCCATTTGGGGGAGGGCCCCTACGAGCAGTACTTC
NA | TRBJ2-7 | NA | 13 | TRBV11-3 | CASSLGAGNEQYF | TGTGCCAGCAGCTTAGGGGCGGGGAACGAGCAGTACTTC
TRBD2 | TRBJ2-5 | NA | 19 | TRBV5-1 | CASSLVPSGLAGPQETQYF | TGCGCCAGCAGCTTGGTTCCCTCGGGGTTAGCGGGGCCTCAAGAGACCCAGTACTTC
NA | TRBJ2-7 | NA | 15 | TRBV7-2 | CASTARASGPYEQYF | TGTGCCAGCACAGCCCGTGCCTCAGGTCCGTACGAGCAGTACTTC
TRBD2 | TRBJ2-1 | NA | 16 | TRBV11-3 | CASSPTSGRTYNEQFF | TGTGCCAGCAGCCCGACTAGCGGTAGAACCTACAATGAGCAGTTCTTC
TRBD1 | TRBJ1-2 | NA | 12 | TRBV10-3 | CATVQGAGGYTF | TGTGCCACAGTTCAGGGGGCTGGTGGCTACACCTTC
TRBD1 | TRBJ2-7 | NA | 15 | TRBV15 | CATSRGQGAKYEQYF | TGTGCCACCAGCAGAGGACAGGGGGCGAAGTACGAGCAGTACTTC
TRBD1 | TRBJ1-1 | NA | 14 | TRBV19 | CASSEGASISEAFF | TGTGCCAGTAGTGAGGGGGCGAGTATTAGTGAAGCTTTCTTT
NA | TRBJ2-1 | NA | 19 | TRBV4-2 | CASSQDTSAGGRTRYEQFF | TGTGCCAGCAGCCAAGATACTAGCGCCGGGGGGCGCACGAGGTATGAGCAGTTCTTC
TRBD2 | TRBJ2-7 | NA | 15 | TRBV6-5 | CASSSPGTSGYEQYF | TGTGCCAGCAGTTCCCCCGGGACTAGCGGGTACGAGCAGTACTTC
NA | TRBJ2-1 | NA | 14 | TRBV19 | CASSIGLPYNEQFF | TGTGCCAGTAGTATCGGACTTCCTTACAATGAGCAGTTCTTC
NA | TRBJ1-1 | NA | 15 | TRBV28 | CASSLIGRVNTEAFF | TGTGCCAGCAGTTTAATAGGCAGGGTTAACACTGAAGCTTTCTTT
TRBD2 | TRBJ2-3 | NA | 16 | TRBV9 | CASSPQLAGGADTQYF | TGTGCCAGCAGCCCTCAACTAGCGGGAGGCGCAGATACGCAGTATTTT
NA | TRBJ1-1 | NA | 15 | TRBV27 | CASSLSGAGEPEAFF | TGTGCCAGCAGTTTATCGGGCGCAGGGGAACCTGAAGCTTTCTTT
TRBD2 | TRBJ2-3 | NA | 15 | TRBV2 | CATRLAGAGTDTQYF | TGTGCCACCAGACTAGCGGGAGCCGGCACAGATACGCAGTATTTT
TRBD2 | TRBJ2-7 | NA | 15 | TRBV27 | CASSLSGLAGDEQYF | TGTGCCAGCAGTTTATCTGGACTAGCGGGAGATGAGCAGTACTTC
TRBD1 | TRBJ1-1 | NA | 17 | TRBV10-3 | CAISEYHRGRTETEAFF | TGTGCCATCAGTGAGTACCACAGGGGGCGGACGGAGACTGAAGCTTTCTTT
TRBD1 | TRBJ2-2 | NA | 15 | TRBV27 | CASSRDRLSTGELFF | TGTGCCAGCAGCCGGGACAGGTTATCCACCGGGGAGCTGTTTTTT
TRBD2 | TRBJ2-3 | NA | 14 | TRBV6-1 | CAGGVAGAPDTQYF | TGTGCCGGTGGCGTAGCGGGAGCCCCAGATACGCAGTATTTT
NA | TRBJ2-3 | NA | 16 | TRBV5-8 | CASRKGQLPSTDTQYF | TGTGCCAGCAGGAAAGGACAGCTACCCTCCACAGATACGCAGTATTTT
NA | TRBJ2-3 | NA | 14 | TRBV5-1 | CASSLGSSVDTQYF | TGCGCCAGCAGTTTGGGATCTAGCGTAGATACGCAGTATTTT
NA | TRBJ2-4 | NA | 14 | TRBV14 | CASSQVASSDIQYF | TGTGCCAGCAGCCAAGTTGCTAGCAGCGACATTCAGTACTTC
TRBD2 | TRBJ2-3 | NA | 17 | TRBV19 | CACQRLAGGPTTDTQYF | TGTGCCTGTCAAAGGCTAGCGGGAGGGCCTACGACAGATACGCAGTATTTT
NA | TRBJ1-1 | NA | 13 | TRBV6-5 | CASSYGLYTEAFF | TGTGCCAGCAGTTACGGACTGTACACTGAAGCTTTCTTT
NA | TRBJ2-4 | NA | 19 | TRBV18 | CASSSQGVVAEGRKNIQYF | TGTGCCAGCTCATCGCAGGGAGTAGTAGCGGAAGGTCGGAAAAACATTCAGTACTTC
TRBD1 | TRBJ2-1 | NA | 15 | TRBV6-4 | CASSQDRGSYNEQFF | TGTGCCAGCAGTCAGGACAGGGGCTCCTACAATGAGCAGTTCTTC
TRBD1 | TRBJ2-3 | NA | 14 | TRBV14 | CASSQTGGAGTQYF | TGTGCCAGCAGCCAAACAGGGGGCGCTGGTACGCAGTATTTT